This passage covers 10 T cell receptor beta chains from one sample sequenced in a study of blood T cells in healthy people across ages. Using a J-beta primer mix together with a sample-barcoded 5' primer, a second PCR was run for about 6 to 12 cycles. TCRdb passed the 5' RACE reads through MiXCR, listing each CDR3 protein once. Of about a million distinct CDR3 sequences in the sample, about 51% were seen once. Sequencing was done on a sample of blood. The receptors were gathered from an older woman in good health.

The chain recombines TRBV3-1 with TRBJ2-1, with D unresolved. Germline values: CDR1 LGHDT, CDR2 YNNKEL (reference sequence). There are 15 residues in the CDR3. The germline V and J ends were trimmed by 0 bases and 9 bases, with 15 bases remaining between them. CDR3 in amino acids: CASSQDRASGREQFF. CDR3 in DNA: TGTGCCAGCAGCCAAGACCGAGCATCTGGGCGTGAGCAGTTCTTC.

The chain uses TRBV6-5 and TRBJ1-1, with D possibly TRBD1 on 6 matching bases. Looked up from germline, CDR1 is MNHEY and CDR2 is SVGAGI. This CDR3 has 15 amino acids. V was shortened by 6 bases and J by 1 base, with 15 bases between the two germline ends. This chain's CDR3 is CASRYTDRPNTEAFF. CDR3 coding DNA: TGTGCCAGCAGATATACGGACAGACCGAACACTGAAGCTTTCTTT.

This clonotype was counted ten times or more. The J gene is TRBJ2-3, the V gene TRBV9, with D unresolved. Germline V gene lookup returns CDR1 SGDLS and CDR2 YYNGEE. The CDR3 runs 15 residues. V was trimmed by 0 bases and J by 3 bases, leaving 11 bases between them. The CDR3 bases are TGTGCCAGCAGCGTAGGTTCCGTGGCGACAGATACGCAGTATTTT. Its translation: CASSVGSVATDTQYF.

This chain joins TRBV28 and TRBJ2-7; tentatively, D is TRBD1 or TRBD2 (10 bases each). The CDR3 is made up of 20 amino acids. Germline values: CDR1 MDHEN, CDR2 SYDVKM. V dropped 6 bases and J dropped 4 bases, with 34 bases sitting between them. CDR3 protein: CASSYRQGAKPGLASYEQYF. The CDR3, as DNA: TGTGCCAGCAGCTATAGACAGGGGGCCAAACCGGGACTAGCGTCGTACGAGCAGTACTTC.

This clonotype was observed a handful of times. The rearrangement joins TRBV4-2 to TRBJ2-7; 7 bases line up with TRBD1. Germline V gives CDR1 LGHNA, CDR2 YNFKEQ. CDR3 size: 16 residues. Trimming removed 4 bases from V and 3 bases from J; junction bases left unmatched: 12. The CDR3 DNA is TGTGCCAGCAGCCTCCAAGTAGGTACAGGGGACTACGAGCAGTACTTC. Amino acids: CASSLQVGTGDYEQYF.

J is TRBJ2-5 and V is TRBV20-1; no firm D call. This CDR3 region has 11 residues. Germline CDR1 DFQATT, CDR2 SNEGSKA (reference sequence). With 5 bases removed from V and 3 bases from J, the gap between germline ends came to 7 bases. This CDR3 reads CSARPKETQYF. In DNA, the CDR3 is TGCAGTGCTCGTCCCAAAGAGACCCAGTACTTC.

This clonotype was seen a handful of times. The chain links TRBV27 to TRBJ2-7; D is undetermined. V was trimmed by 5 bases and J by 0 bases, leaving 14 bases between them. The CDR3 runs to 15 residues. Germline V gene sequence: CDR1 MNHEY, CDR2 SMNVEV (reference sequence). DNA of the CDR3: TGTGCCAGCAGTCCCCGGGTCGCAAGCTCCTACGAGCAGTACTTC. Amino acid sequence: CASSPRVASSYEQYF.

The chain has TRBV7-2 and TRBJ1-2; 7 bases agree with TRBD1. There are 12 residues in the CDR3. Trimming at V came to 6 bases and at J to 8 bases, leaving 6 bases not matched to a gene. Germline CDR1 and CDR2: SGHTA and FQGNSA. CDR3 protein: CASRTGFGGYTF. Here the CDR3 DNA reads TGTGCCAGCAGGACAGGGTTTGGGGGCTACACCTTC.

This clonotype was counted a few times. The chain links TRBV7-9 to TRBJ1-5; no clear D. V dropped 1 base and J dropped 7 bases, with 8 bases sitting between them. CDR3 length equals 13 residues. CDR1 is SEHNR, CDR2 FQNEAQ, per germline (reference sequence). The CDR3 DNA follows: TGTGCCAGCAGCTTAGAAGCTGGGCAGCCCCAGCATTTT. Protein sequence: CASSLEAGQPQHF.

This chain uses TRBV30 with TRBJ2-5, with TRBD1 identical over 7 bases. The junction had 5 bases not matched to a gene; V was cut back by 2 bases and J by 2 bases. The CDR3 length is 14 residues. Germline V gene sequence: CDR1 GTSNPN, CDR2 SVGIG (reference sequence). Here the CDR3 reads CAWSFLQGQETQYF. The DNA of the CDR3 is TGTGCCTGGAGTTTTTTACAGGGGCAAGAGACCCAGTACTTC.